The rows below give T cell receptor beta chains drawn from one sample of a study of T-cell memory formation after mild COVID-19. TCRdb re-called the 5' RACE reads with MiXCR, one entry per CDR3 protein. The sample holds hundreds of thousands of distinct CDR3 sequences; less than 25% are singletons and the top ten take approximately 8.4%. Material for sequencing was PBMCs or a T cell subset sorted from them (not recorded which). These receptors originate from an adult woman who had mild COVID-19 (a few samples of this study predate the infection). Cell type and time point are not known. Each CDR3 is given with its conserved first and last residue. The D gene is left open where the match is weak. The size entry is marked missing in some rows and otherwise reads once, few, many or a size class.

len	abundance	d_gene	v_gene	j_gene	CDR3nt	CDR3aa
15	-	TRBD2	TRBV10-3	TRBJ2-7	TGTGCCATCAGTGAGGTTAGCGGGGCCTCTGGAGAGCAGTACTTC	CAISEVSGASGEQYF
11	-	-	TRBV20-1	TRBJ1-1	TGCAGTGCTAGAGATCTGACTGAAGCTTTCTTT	CSARDLTEAFF
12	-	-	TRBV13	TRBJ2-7	TGTGCCAGCAGCTTATGGGTGGAAGAGCAGTACTTC	CASSLWVEEQYF
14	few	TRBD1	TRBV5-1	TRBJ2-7	TGCGCCAGCAGCACCCGGACAGGGCTCTACGAGCAGTACTTC	CASSTRTGLYEQYF
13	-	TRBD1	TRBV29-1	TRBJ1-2	TGCAGCGTACCTCGACAGGGGGCCTTTGGCTACACCTTC	CSVPRQGAFGYTF
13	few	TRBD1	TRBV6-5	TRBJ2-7	TGTGCCAGCAGTTACGACAGGGTGCGCGAGCAGTACTTC	CASSYDRVREQYF
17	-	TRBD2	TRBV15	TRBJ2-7	TGTGCCACCAGCAGGGGGTTTCCAGGGACTATCGGCTACGAGCAGTACTTC	CATSRGFPGTIGYEQYF
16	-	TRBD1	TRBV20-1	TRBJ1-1	TGCAGTGCCATAGACAGGGTAGAAGGGTATTCCACTGAAGCTTTCTTT	CSAIDRVEGYSTEAFF
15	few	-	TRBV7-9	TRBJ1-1	TGTGCCAGCAGCCCCGCGGAGAGAATGAACACTGAAGCTTTCTTT	CASSPAERMNTEAFF
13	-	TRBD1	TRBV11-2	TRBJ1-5	TGTGCCAGCAGCGAGGACAGGGGTAGACCCCAGCATTTT	CASSEDRGRPQHF
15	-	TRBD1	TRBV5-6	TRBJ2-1	TGTGCCAGCAGCAAGCCCGGGACAGGGCTGCCTGAGCAGTTCTTC	CASSKPGTGLPEQFF
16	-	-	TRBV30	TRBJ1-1	TGTGCCTGGAGACGCAAGCGGGCCAGCCCGAACACTGAAGCTTTCTTT	CAWRRKRASPNTEAFF
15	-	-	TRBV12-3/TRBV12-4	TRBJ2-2	TGTGCCAGCAGTTTAGTCTTAGGGGGGACCGGGGAGCTGTTTTTT	CASSLVLGGTGELFF
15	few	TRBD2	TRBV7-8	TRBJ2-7	TGTGCCAGCAGCTTCTATAGCGGGAGCTCCTACGAGCAGTACTTC	CASSFYSGSSYEQYF
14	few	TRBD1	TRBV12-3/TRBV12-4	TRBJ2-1	TGTGCCAGCAGTTCCGGGACAGGGTGGTATGAGCAGTTCTTC	CASSSGTGWYEQFF
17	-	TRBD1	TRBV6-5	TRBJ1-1	TGTGCCAGCAGTTACCGGGACAGCAGAGCAATGAACACTGAAGCTTTCTTT	CASSYRDSRAMNTEAFF
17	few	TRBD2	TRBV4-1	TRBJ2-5	TGCGCCAGCAGCCAAGCGACGACTAGCGGGGACTGGGAGACCCAGTACTTC	CASSQATTSGDWETQYF
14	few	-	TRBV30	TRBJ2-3	TGTGCCTGGAGTGTATGGGGGGTCACAGATACGCAGTATTTT	CAWSVWGVTDTQYF
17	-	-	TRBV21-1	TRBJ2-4	TGTGCCAGCAGCAAAGGCCGCCCAGGGCTAGCCAAAAACATTCAGTACTTC	CASSKGRPGLAKNIQYF
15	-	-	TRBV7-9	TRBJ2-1	TGTGCCAGCAGCTTAGGGACGTTCTCCTACAATGAGCAGTTCTTC	CASSLGTFSYNEQFF
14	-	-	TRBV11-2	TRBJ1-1	TGTGCCAGCAGCTTAGCCATGGCCAACACTGAAGCTTTCTTT	CASSLAMANTEAFF
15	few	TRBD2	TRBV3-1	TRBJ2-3	TGTGCCAGCAGCCAGACTAGCGGGGGTTCAGATACGCAGTATTTT	CASSQTSGGSDTQYF
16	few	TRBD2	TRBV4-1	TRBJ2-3	TGCGCCAGCAGCCCCCCTGGGGGGGATAGCACAGATACGCAGTATTTT	CASSPPGGDSTDTQYF
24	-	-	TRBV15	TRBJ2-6	TGTGCCACCAGCAGAGGCCGGGTCTGGGGTCAAGGGGATGGGCACCTCTCTGGGGCCAACGTCCTGACTTTC	CATSRGRVWGQGDGHLSGANVLTF
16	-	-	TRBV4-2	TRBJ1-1	TGTGCCAGCAGCCAAGATGGGACACCCATGAACACTGAAGCTTTCTTT	CASSQDGTPMNTEAFF
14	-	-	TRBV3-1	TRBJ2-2	TGTGCCAGCAGCCAAGGGACATCCGCCGGGGAGCTGTTTTTT	CASSQGTSAGELFF
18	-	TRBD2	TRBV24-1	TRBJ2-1	TGTGCCACCAGTGACCGAGGACTAGCGGGACCCTCCTACAATGAGCAGTTCTTC	CATSDRGLAGPSYNEQFF
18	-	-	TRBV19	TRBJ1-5	TGTGCCAGTAGTGAAGGAACAGGGTCGGTAGGAGGCAATCAGCCCCAGCATTTT	CASSEGTGSVGGNQPQHF
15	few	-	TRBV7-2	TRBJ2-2	TGTGCCAGCAGCTTAGCGAGCGGAGGTACCGGGGAGCTGTTTTTT	CASSLASGGTGELFF
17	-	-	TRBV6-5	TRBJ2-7	TGTGCCAGCAGTTCCGACAGGAGAGTGACCAACTCCTACGAGCAGTACTTC	CASSSDRRVTNSYEQYF
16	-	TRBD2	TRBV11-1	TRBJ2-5	TGTGCCAGCAGCTTATTTGCGGGAGGACCCCCAGAGACCCAGTACTTC	CASSLFAGGPPETQYF
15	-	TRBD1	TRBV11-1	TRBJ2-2	TGTGCCAGCAGACCAACAGGGGCGGGCACCGGGGAGCTGTTTTTT	CASRPTGAGTGELFF
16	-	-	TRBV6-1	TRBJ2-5	TGTGCCAGCAGTGACTTTTCCAGGGCCCCCCAAGAGACCCAGTACTTC	CASSDFSRAPQETQYF
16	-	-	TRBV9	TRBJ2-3	TGTGCCAGCAGCGTAGACCCCGTAAGAGCCACAGATACGCAGTATTTT	CASSVDPVRATDTQYF
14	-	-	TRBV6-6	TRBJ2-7	TGTGCCAGCAGTCAGGGGGGCGGGAGTGTCGAGCAGTACTTC	CASSQGGGSVEQYF
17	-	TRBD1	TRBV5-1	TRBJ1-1	TGCGCCAGCAGCTTGGTCATAGGGGGCAATATGAACACTGAAGCTTTCTTT	CASSLVIGGNMNTEAFF
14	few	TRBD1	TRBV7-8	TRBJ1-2	TGTGCCAGCAGCTTCCGAGAGGGGGCGGATGGCTACACCTTC	CASSFREGADGYTF
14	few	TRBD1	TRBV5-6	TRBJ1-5	TGTGCCAGCAGCTTGCGGGACAGGAATCAGCCCCAGCATTTT	CASSLRDRNQPQHF
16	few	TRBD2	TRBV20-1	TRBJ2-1	TGCAGTGCTAGAGCTAGCGGTTATAGCTCCTACAATGAGCAGTTCTTC	CSARASGYSSYNEQFF
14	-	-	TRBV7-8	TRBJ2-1	TGTGCCAGCAGCCCACCGACTACCTACAATGAGCAGTTCTTC	CASSPPTTYNEQFF
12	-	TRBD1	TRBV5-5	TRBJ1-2	TGTGCCAGCAGCCAATGGGACAGCCCCTACACCTTC	CASSQWDSPYTF
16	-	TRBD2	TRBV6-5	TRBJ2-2	TGTGCCAGCAGTTACCGGGCTAGCGGGGCTCTTCGGGAGCTGTTTTTT	CASSYRASGALRELFF
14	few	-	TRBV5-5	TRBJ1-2	TGTGCCAGCAGCCGGGGGCAGGGATCCTATGGCTACACCTTC	CASSRGQGSYGYTF
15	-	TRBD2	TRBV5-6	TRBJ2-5	TGTGCCAGCAGCTTGGAACTAGCGGGGGTCCCTGACCAGTACTTC	CASSLELAGVPDQYF
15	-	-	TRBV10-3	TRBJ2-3	TGTGCCATCAGTGAGTCGTTAAGAACCACAGATACGCAGTATTTT	CAISESLRTTDTQYF
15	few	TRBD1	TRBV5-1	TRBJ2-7	TGCGCCAGCAGCTTAGGGACAGGGATTACCTACGAGCAGTACTTC	CASSLGTGITYEQYF
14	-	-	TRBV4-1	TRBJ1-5	TGCGCCAGCAGCCAAGATCCAGGAGACCAGCCCCAGCATTTT	CASSQDPGDQPQHF
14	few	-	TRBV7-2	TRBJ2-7	TGTGCCAGCAGCCCTACCGGACTTAACTACGAGCAGTACTTC	CASSPTGLNYEQYF
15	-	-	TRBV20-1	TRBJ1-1	TGCAGTGCTAGAGTGGCGCCCCCAACGAACACTGAAGCTTTCTTT	CSARVAPPTNTEAFF
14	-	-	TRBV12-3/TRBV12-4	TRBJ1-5	TGTGCCAGCAGCCCTGGGCGGATCGGTCAGCCCCAGCATTTT	CASSPGRIGQPQHF
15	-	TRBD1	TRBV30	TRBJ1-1	TGTGCCTGGAGTTCCCCCGGGACAGGGGCCATGGGGGCTTTCTTT	CAWSSPGTGAMGAFF
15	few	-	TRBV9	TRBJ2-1	TGTGCCAGCAGCGTCTCAGGGGCGGCGCACAATGAGCAGTTCTTC	CASSVSGAAHNEQFF